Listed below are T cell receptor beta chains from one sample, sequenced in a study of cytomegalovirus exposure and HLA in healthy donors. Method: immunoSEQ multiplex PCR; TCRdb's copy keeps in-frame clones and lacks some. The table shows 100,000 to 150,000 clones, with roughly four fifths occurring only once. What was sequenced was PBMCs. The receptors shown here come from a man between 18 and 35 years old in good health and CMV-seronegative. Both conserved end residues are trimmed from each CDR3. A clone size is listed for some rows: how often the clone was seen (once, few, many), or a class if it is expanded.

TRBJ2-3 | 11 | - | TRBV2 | ASTERGTDTQY
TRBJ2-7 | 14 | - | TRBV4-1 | ASSQGLGTGAYEQY
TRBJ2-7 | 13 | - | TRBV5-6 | ASSLRGTGGHEQY
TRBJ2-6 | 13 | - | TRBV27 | ASSFLGAGANVLT
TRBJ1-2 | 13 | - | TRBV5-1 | ASSLEVPGTGGYT
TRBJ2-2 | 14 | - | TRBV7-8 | ASSLGSGVVAGELF
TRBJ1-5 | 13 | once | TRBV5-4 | ASSFGQGIDQPQH
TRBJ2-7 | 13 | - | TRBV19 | ASSIAPGTLYEQY
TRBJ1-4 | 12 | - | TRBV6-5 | ASSYGTVNEKLF
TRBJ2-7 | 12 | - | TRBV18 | ASSPGWGPREQY
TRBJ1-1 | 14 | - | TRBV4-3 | ASSQGVAGVNTEAF
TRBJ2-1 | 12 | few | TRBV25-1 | ASSLVGSYNEQF
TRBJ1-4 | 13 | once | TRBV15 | ATSTGQTTNEKLF
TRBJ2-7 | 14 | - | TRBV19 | ASSIAGTGVGYEQY
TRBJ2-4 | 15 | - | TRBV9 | ASSVDPGVGVKNIQY
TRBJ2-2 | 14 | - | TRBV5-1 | ASTAGIGSSTGELF
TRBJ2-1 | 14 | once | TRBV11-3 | ASSPGGRADYNEQF
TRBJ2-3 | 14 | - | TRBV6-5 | ASSYLTSGDTDTQY
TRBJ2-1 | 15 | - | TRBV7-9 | ASSFPLAGGRGNEQF